These 10 T cell receptor beta chains were all obtained from the same sample, sequenced in a study of OX40 agonist ivuxolimab in advanced cancers. The method behind the library was the immunoSEQ multiplex PCR assay. Held by TCRdb, this immuneACCESS table contains in-frame sequences only and omits some clones. Under half of the omission traces to an unresolved V gene where checked; the cause of the rest is unknown. The table for this sample lists some 80,000 clones; approximately 84% of them were counted only once. 20% to 30% of the sample belongs to the ten largest clones. The material sequenced was CD4+ or CD8+ T cells sorted from blood, taken in a trial of the OX40 agonist ivuxolimab. Receptors originate from an adult with an advanced solid tumor such as melanoma, head and neck, liver or kidney cancer.

V and J are TRBV11-2 and TRBJ2-5; 10 nucleotides line up with TRBD1. The J call may not be correct, given that the DNA end is closer to TRBJ2-7. The CDR3 is 13 residues long. Germline CDR1 SGHAT, CDR2 FQNNGV. CDR3 region: CASSGTGEYEQYF. CDR3 DNA sequence: TGTGCCAGCAGCGGGACAGGGGAATACGAGCAGTACTTC.

This clone came up a few times. This chain links TRBV30 with TRBJ1-2; D perhaps matches TRBD1 (6 bases). CDR3 length: 14 residues. Germline V gene sequence: CDR1 GTSNPN, CDR2 SVGIG (reference sequence). Trimming took 5 bases from V and 5 from J, leaving 18 bases between them. The CDR3: CAWRTIGGLYGYTF. DNA of the CDR3: TGTGCCTGGCGGACTATTGGGGGCCTTTATGGCTACACCTTC.

The rearrangement uses TRBV28 and TRBJ1-5; no clear D gene. The CDR3 sequence is 15 residues long. CDR1 is MDHEN, CDR2 SYDVKM, per germline. Trimming left V 10 bases short and J 5 bases short, with 21 bases between. The CDR3 loop is CATQLGASPYQPQHF. The CDR3 DNA follows: TGTGCCACCCAACTAGGAGCTAGTCCCTATCAGCCCCAGCATTTT.

Points on this clone: An end of the junction does not agree with germline; a read error may underlie this. The chain has TRBV2 and TRBJ2-7, with no clear D. Germline loops: CDR1 SNHLY, CDR2 FYNNEI. The CDR3 runs to 13 residues. Here the CDR3 reads CASSDLRFVTFIF. The CDR3 nucleotides read TGTGCCAGCAGTGACCTCCGATTCGTGACCTTTATCTTC.

In its sample, this clone is medium-sized. The CDR3 DNA reads as TGTGCCAGCAGTATCGGGAGGGCCTGGGAGCAGTACTTC. Translated, it gives CASSIGRAWEQYF. The chain is built from TRBV6-5 and TRBJ2-7, with TRBD2 identical over 8 bases. Germline assignment: CDR1 MNHEY and CDR2 SVGAGI. CDR3 length: 13 amino acids. The trim removed 5 bases at V and 7 bases at J, leaving 7 bases unmatched.

V is TRBV6-4 and J is TRBJ2-1; D is undetermined. V lost 1 base, J lost 5 bases, and 12 bases lay in between. Germline loops: CDR1 MRHNA, CDR2 SNTAGT. This CDR3 is 15 amino acids long. This CDR3 is CASSDLTGPNNEQFF. CDR3 nucleotides: TGTGCCAGCAGTGACTTAACCGGGCCCAACAATGAGCAGTTCTTC.

In its sample, this clone was seen once. The V and J genes are TRBV9 and TRBJ2-2; D remains ambiguous. Per germline, CDR1 SGDLS and CDR2 YYNGEE. Trimming removed 7 bases from V and 2 bases from J, with 12 bases in between. The CDR3 contains 14 residues. This chain's CDR3 is CASEALGNTGELFF. CDR3 nucleotide sequence: TGTGCCAGCGAGGCCCTCGGTAACACCGGGGAGCTGTTTTTT.

This sequence joins TRBV7-8 and TRBJ2-7; D unclear. CDR3 length: 14 amino acids. Germline CDR1 SGHVS, CDR2 FQNEAQ. V was shortened by 3 bases and J by 4 bases, with 13 bases between the two germline ends. The CDR3: CASSLIRVGYEQYF. The CDR3, as DNA: TGTGCCAGCAGCTTGATTCGCGTAGGTTACGAGCAGTACTTC.

This clone showed up just a few times. This rearrangement joins TRBV10-2 to TRBJ2-5; D possibly corresponds to TRBD2 (5 bases). There are 13 residues in the CDR3. With 5 bases removed from V and 2 bases from J, the gap between germline ends came to 9 bases. CDR1 WSHSY and CDR2 SAAADI come from the germline V gene. The CDR3 reads CASSIREQETQYF. The CDR3 nucleotides read TGCGCCAGCAGTATCCGGGAACAAGAGACCCAGTACTTC.

CDR3 region: CASSLFGIDQETQYF. The CDR3 nucleotides read TGTGCCAGCAGTTTATTCGGCATAGACCAAGAGACCCAGTACTTC. The chain combines TRBV27 with TRBJ2-5; D unclear. The germline V gene encodes CDR1 MNHEY and CDR2 SMNVEV (reference sequence). With 1 base removed from V and 0 bases from J, the gap between germline ends came to 9 bases. The CDR3 sequence is 15 residues long.